The clone carrying this T cell receptor beta chain appeared once. What it binds is not known. Germline-derived CDR1 and CDR2 are MNHEY and SVGAGI. V lost 5 bases, J lost 9 bases, and 14 bases lay in between. The CDR3 is 14 residues long. This specimen comes from a study of STAT5B mutations in CD4+ large granular lymphocyte leukemia. At the level of the study: Among healthy controls, a particular HLA allele went with more CDR3 'QG' motifs. Notes on the study in general: TRBV06-family usage was enriched in top patient clones (8/27) versus controls (2/35).

The method was immunoSEQ multiplex PCR; TCRdb's version includes in-frame clones alone and lacks a portion of them. The table records 20,000 to 25,000 clones, roughly 80% of them present only once. Sample: CD4+ T cells from blood buffy coats. This clonotype originated in a human donor in good health. This chain uses TRBV6-5 with TRBJ1-6; D is unresolved. CDR3 sequence reads: CASSTDYRGSPLHF. The CDR3 nucleotides read TGTGCCAGCAGTACCGACTACCGGGGTTCACCCCTCCACTTT.